The rows below give T cell receptor beta chains drawn from one sample of a study of blood T cell repertoires in COVID-19. Assay used: immunoSEQ multiplex PCR; TCRdb lists only in-frame clones, some missing. The repertoire consists of about 15,000 clones, with roughly three quarters occurring once and the leading ten covering roughly 15%. Sequences were obtained from peripheral blood. The receptors were gathered from a man aged 60 to 75 with acute or convalescent COVID-19. Both conserved end residues are part of each CDR3. Each record gives: J gene, clone size, V gene, D gene, CDR3 DNA, CDR3 protein. D genes are given only for firm matches. The size of a clone is reported for some rows only, either as once, few or many, or as a class for expanded clones.

>TRBJ2-7|NA|TRBV6-6|TRBD2
TGTGCCAGCAGTCCCGGGACTAGCGGGGGGCTGACCTACGAGCAGTACTTC
CASSPGTSGGLTYEQYF
>TRBJ1-5|NA|TRBV30|NA
TGTGCCTGGACGCGAATCGCCGGTCAGCCCCAGCATTTT
CAWTRIAGQPQHF
>TRBJ2-7|NA|TRBV2|TRBD2
TGTGCCAGCAGTCCAAATGGACTAGCAGCCTACGAGCAGTACTTC
CASSPNGLAAYEQYF
>TRBJ1-4|NA|TRBV5-8|TRBD1
TGTGCCAGCACCATTGGACAGGGGGATAGGGAAAAACTGTTTTTT
CASTIGQGDREKLFF
>TRBJ2-6|NA|TRBV19|NA
TGTGCCAGTAGTCGGGGGACGGCTGGGGCCAACGTCCTGACTTTC
CASSRGTAGANVLTF
>TRBJ2-1|NA|TRBV4-3|NA
TGCGCCAGCAGCGAAGCTAGAAATCGGGGCAATGAGCAGTTCTTC
CASSEARNRGNEQFF
>TRBJ2-1|NA|TRBV4-3|TRBD2
TGCGCCAGCAGCCAAGAGGCTAGCGGGAGTTACTACAATGAGCAGTTCTTC
CASSQEASGSYYNEQFF
>TRBJ2-2|NA|TRBV20-1|TRBD2
TGCAGTGCTAGTGGGGGACTAGCGAGCGGGGAGCTGTTTTTT
CSASGGLASGELFF
>TRBJ2-7|few|TRBV5-8|TRBD1
TGTGCCAGCAGCTTATCCGGGACAGGGAGCTCCGAGCAGTACTTC
CASSLSGTGSSEQYF
>TRBJ2-1|NA|TRBV7-3|TRBD1
TGTGCCAGCAGCTCCGGGACAGGGGCTCATGAGCAGTTCTTC
CASSSGTGAHEQFF
>TRBJ1-1|few|TRBV6-2/TRBV6-3|NA
TGTGCCAGCAGTTACGGAAGGGGTTACATTAGTTCCACTGAAGCTTTCTTT
CASSYGRGYISSTEAFF
>TRBJ2-7|NA|TRBV5-1|NA
TGCGCCAGCAGCTTGGACCTGTCGGACGAGCAGTACTTC
CASSLDLSDEQYF
>TRBJ2-3|NA|TRBV5-5|TRBD2
TGTGCCAGCAGCCTTGGACTAGCGGGAGGGCTAGGAGCAGATACGCAGTATTTT
CASSLGLAGGLGADTQYF
>TRBJ2-1|NA|TRBV9|TRBD2
TGTGCCAGCAGCGTCGGGACTAGCGGGAGGATTAACAATGAGCAGTTCTTC
CASSVGTSGRINNEQFF
>TRBJ1-6|few|TRBV6-5|TRBD1
TGTGCCAGCAGTTACGACAGGGTCCCTGATTCACCCCTCCACTTT
CASSYDRVPDSPLHF
>TRBJ1-6|NA|TRBV7-2|TRBD1
TGTGCCAGCAGCCCCTGGGACAGGGGGGATTCACCCCTCCACTTT
CASSPWDRGDSPLHF
>TRBJ1-5|NA|TRBV7-9|NA
TGTGCCAGCAGCTCCACAGGGAGCAATCAGCCCCAGCATTTT
CASSSTGSNQPQHF
>TRBJ2-1|once|TRBV14|NA
TGTGCCAGCAGCCATCGGGGGTCCAACATGAATGAGCAGTTCTTC
CASSHRGSNMNEQFF
>TRBJ2-2|NA|TRBV3-1/TRBV3-2|TRBD2
TGTGCCAGCAGCCTGCGACTAGCGGGAGTTCCCACCGGGGAGCTGTTTTTT
CASSLRLAGVPTGELFF
>TRBJ1-1|few|TRBV4-3|NA
TGCGCCAGCAGCCAAGATTCCGCGGGGGTCGGTGAAGCTTTCTTT
CASSQDSAGVGEAFF
>TRBJ1-2|NA|TRBV14|NA
TGTGCCAGCAGCCAAGACCTGCAGAATGGCTACACCTTC
CASSQDLQNGYTF
>TRBJ2-7|NA|TRBV12-3/TRBV12-4|NA
TGTGCCAGCAGTTTGTTACTAGCTGACGAGCAGTACTTC
CASSLLLADEQYF
>TRBJ2-1|NA|TRBV7-9|TRBD1
TGTGCCAGCAGCCCAATCCGGGACAGTTTAGGGTCCAATGAGCAGTTCTTC
CASSPIRDSLGSNEQFF
>TRBJ1-2|NA|TRBV2|NA
TGTGCCAGCAGTGACTTCGGGGGCTACACCTTC
CASSDFGGYTF
>TRBJ1-5|NA|TRBV5-6|NA
TGTGCCAGCAGCATAACAGGACGCAATCAGCCCCAGCATTTT
CASSITGRNQPQHF
>TRBJ2-3|NA|TRBV18|NA
TGTGCCAGCTCACCCCGACTCCTAACAGATACGCAGTATTTT
CASSPRLLTDTQYF
>TRBJ2-7|few|TRBV3-1/TRBV3-2|TRBD2
TGTGCCAGCAGCCAAGGAACCAGCGGGAGGGCCGTATACGAGCAGTACTTC
CASSQGTSGRAVYEQYF
>TRBJ2-2|NA|TRBV24-1|NA
TGTGCCACCAGTTCCGGGACACTCCCCGGGGAGCTGTTTTTT
CATSSGTLPGELFF
>TRBJ2-2|once|TRBV5-6|NA
TGTGCCAGCAGCTTTCTTCCTATTGGCACCGGGGAGCTGTTTTTT
CASSFLPIGTGELFF
>TRBJ1-5|NA|TRBV6-5|TRBD1
TGTGCCAGCAGAACCGGGACAGACAATCAGCCCCAGCATTTT
CASRTGTDNQPQHF
>TRBJ2-7|NA|TRBV6-5|TRBD1
TGTGCCAGCAGTTATAAGGGGGCGGACGAGCAGTACTTC
CASSYKGADEQYF
>TRBJ1-5|NA|TRBV27|NA
TGTGCCAGCACCACCCCCGGGACGGGGGGTCAGCCCCAGCATTTT
CASTTPGTGGQPQHF
>TRBJ1-5|few|TRBV18|TRBD1
TGTGCCAGCTCACACAGGGGTAAGGTCAATCAGCCCCAGCATTTT
CASSHRGKVNQPQHF